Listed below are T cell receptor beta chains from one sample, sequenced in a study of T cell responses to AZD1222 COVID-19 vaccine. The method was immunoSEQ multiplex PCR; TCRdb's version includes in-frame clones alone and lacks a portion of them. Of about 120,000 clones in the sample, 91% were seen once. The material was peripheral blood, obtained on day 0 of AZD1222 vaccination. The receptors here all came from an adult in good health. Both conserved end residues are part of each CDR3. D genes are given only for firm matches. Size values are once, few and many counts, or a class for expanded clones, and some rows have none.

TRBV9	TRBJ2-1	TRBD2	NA	TGTGCCAGCAGCGTAGGAGGGCGGGAGGGTTACAATGAGCAGTTCTTC	CASSVGGREGYNEQFF
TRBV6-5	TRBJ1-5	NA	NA	TGTGCCAGCAGACGGACGGAAAATCAGCCCCAGCATTTT	CASRRTENQPQHF
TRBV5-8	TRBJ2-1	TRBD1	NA	TGTGCCAGCAGCTTTACCGACAGGGGTTCCTACAATGAGCAGTTCTTC	CASSFTDRGSYNEQFF
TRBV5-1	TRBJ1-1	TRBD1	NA	TGCGCCAGCAGCTTGGTCCAGGGGGGTACTGAAGCTTTCTTT	CASSLVQGGTEAFF
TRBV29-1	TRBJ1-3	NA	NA	TGCAGCGTAACGATCTCTGGAAACACCATATATTTT	CSVTISGNTIYF
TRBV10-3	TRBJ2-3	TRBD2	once	TGTGCCATCAGCGTTAGCGGGGAAGATACGCAGTATTTT	CAISVSGEDTQYF
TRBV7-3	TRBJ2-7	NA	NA	TGTGCCAGCAGCCCCGTGGGTGGGGGAAGCTCCTACGAGCAGTACTTC	CASSPVGGGSSYEQYF
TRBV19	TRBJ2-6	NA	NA	TGTGCCAGTACCAGCACAGGACCTGGGGCCAACGTCCTGACTTTC	CASTSTGPGANVLTF
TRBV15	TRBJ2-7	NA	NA	TGTGCCACCAGCAGAGACACAGGAACCTACGAGCAGTACTTC	CATSRDTGTYEQYF
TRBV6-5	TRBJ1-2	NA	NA	TGTGCCAGCAATGCCGGACAGTCTGGCTACACCTTC	CASNAGQSGYTF
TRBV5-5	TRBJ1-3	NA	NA	TGTGCCAGCAGCCAATCCGGGACCCAAAGGTCCGGAAACACCATATATTTT	CASSQSGTQRSGNTIYF
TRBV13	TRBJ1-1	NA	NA	TGTGCCAGCAGAAATCCACTCGTCGGGCGAAACACTGAAGCTTTCTTT	CASRNPLVGRNTEAFF
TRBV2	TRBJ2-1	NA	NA	TGTGCCAGCAGGAAGGGACTCCTCCTATACAATGAGCAGTTCTTC	CASRKGLLLYNEQFF
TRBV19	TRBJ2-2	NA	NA	TGTGCCAGTAGCCCGACGGGGGCTACCGGGGAGCTGTTTTTT	CASSPTGATGELFF
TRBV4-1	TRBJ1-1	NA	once	TGCGCCAGCAGCCAAGATCTTAGGACAAACACTGAAGCTTTCTTT	CASSQDLRTNTEAFF
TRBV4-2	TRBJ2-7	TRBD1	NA	TGTGCCAGCAGCCAATTAGGGGGCGGCGAGCAGTACTTC	CASSQLGGGEQYF
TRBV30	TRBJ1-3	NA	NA	TGTGCCTGGGGGTTCCAGGGAAACACCATATATTTT	CAWGFQGNTIYF
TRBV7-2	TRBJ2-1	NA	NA	TGTGCCAGCAACCAGGGGGCGGCGGGAGGTGAGCAGTTCTTC	CASNQGAAGGEQFF
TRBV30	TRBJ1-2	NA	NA	TGTGCCTGGAGTCCCGGGTCCACGCCCGGCTACACCTTC	CAWSPGSTPGYTF
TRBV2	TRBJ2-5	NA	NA	TGTGCCAGCAGTCGACAGGAAGAGACCCAGTACTTC	CASSRQEETQYF
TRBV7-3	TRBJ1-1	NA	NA	TGTGCCAGCAGCTTAATGGGGGGCACTGAAGCTTTCTTT	CASSLMGGTEAFF
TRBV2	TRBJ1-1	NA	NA	TGTGCCACCGGGACCCCCGGCACTGAAGCTTTCTTT	CATGTPGTEAFF
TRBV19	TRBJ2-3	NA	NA	TGTGCCAGTAGTATCAGGCAGGGGATGGGAGATACGCAGTATTTT	CASSIRQGMGDTQYF
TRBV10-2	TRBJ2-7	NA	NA	TGCGCCAGCAGTGATGCTTACGAGCAGTACTTC	CASSDAYEQYF
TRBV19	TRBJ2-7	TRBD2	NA	TGTGCCAGTAGTACCGGGGCTAGCGGGATGTACTACGAGCAGTACTTC	CASSTGASGMYYEQYF
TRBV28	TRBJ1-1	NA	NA	TGTGCCAGCAGTACGACGGGCCGTGGCACTGAAGCTTTCTTT	CASSTTGRGTEAFF
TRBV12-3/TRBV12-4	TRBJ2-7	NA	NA	TGTGCCAGCAGTCCCCGCCCGTATTACGAGCAGTACTTC	CASSPRPYYEQYF
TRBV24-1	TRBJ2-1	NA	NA	TGTGCCACCAGTGATTCAATACCTGGGCCACCGATTGAGCAGTTCTTC	CATSDSIPGPPIEQFF
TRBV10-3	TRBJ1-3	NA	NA	TGTGCCATCAGTGACCGGGTTGGAAACACCATATATTTT	CAISDRVGNTIYF
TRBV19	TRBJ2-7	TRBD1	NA	TGTGCCAGTAGTATAAGGACAGGGAGTGCCTACGAGCAGTACTTC	CASSIRTGSAYEQYF
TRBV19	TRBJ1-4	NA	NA	TGTGCCAGTACTTGGACGGCAACTAATGAAAAACTGTTTTTT	CASTWTATNEKLFF
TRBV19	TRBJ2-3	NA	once	TGTGCCAGCACACCTAGGGGCACAGATACGCAGTATTTT	CASTPRGTDTQYF
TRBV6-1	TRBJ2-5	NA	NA	TGTGCCACCTGTGAACAGGGCCGGTACCAAGAGACCCAGTACTTC	CATCEQGRYQETQYF